What follows are 17 T cell receptor beta chains derived from one specimen sequenced in a study of beta chain features in type 1 diabetes. Of the isolated RNA, all was reverse transcribed, and so the sequenced material was expressed TCRB transcripts. Produced via immunoSEQ multiplex PCR; TCRdb's table is partial and in-frame only. The table has some 150,000 clones, less than 8.5% seen once; the top ten hold more than 1.1%. The specimen was central memory CD4+ T cells from blood. The receptors were gathered from a woman aged 25 to 45 in good health.

Only a few counts were recorded for this clone. The V and J genes are TRBV2 and TRBJ1-2; 9 bases fit TRBD1. The V gene's germline CDR1 is SNHLY and CDR2 FYNNEI. Trimming removed 6 bases from V and 3 bases from J; junction bases left unmatched: 2. The CDR3 sequence is 13 residues long. CDR3 nucleotides: TGTGCCAGCAGCCGGGACAGGGACTATGGCTACACCTTC. This gives the protein CASSRDRDYGYTF.

This clone came up a few times. The chain couples TRBV7-9 to TRBJ2-7; TRBD1 matches 10 bases. Per the germline V gene, CDR1 is SEHNR and CDR2 is FQNEAQ (reference sequence). There are 15 residues in the CDR3. V lost 5 bases and J lost 5; bases outside the gene matches: 9. CDR3 region: CASSRGQGGTHEQYF. The CDR3 DNA reads as TGTGCCAGCAGCCGCGGACAGGGGGGAACACACGAGCAGTACTTC.

CDR3 nucleotide sequence: TGCAGCGTTACTCAGGGTCTTAGTACTGAAGCTTTCTTT. It codes for CSVTQGLSTEAFF. The chain joins TRBV29-1 to TRBJ1-1; the D gene is possibly TRBD1 (5 bases). The CDR3 is 13 residues long. Germline CDR1 SQVTM, CDR2 ANQGSEA. V lost 5 bases, J lost 5 bases, and 15 bases lay in between.

V usage is TRBV18 and J usage is TRBJ2-6; 8 bases map to TRBD1. The CDR3 runs 17 residues. The V gene's germline CDR1 is KGHSH and CDR2 LQKENI. Trimming removed 6 bases from V and 0 bases from J; junction bases left unmatched: 7. CDR3: CASSQGAPSSGANVLTF. Here the CDR3 DNA reads TGTGCCAGCTCCCAGGGGGCTCCGAGCTCTGGGGCCAACGTCCTGACTTTC.

V and J are TRBV7-2 and TRBJ1-1; 7 bases match TRBD1. The CDR3 is 14 residues long. V lost 6 bases to trimming and J lost 1 base; unmatched junction nucleotides: 5. Germline CDR1 and CDR2: SGHTA and FQGNSA. In nucleotides, the CDR3 is TGTGCCAGCAGGGGGGACAGTAAGAACACTGAAGCTTTCTTT. Amino acid sequence: CASRGDSKNTEAFF. The entire variable domain, with the rest obtained from reference TRBV7-2 and TRBJ1-1, is as follows: GAGVSQSPSNKVTEKGKDVELRCDPISGHTALYWYRQSLGQGLEFLIYFQGNSAPDKSGLPSDRFSAERTGGSVSTLTIQRTQQEDSAVYLCASRGDSKNTEAFFGQGTRLTVV.

The chain links TRBV28 to TRBJ1-5, with 8 nucleotides matching TRBD1. The length of the CDR3 is 15 residues. Germline-derived CDR1 and CDR2 are MDHEN and SYDVKM. The trim removed 3 bases at V and 2 bases at J, leaving 3 bases unmatched. The CDR3: CASSFSTGGNQPQHF. The CDR3 DNA reads as TGTGCCAGCAGTTTTTCGACAGGGGGCAATCAGCCCCAGCATTTT.

This clone was counted ten times or more. The rearrangement joins TRBV6-5 to TRBJ2-7; possible D gene TRBD2, 5 bases. The V and J ends lost 2 bases and 7 bases respectively, with 12 bases between them. Per the germline V gene, CDR1 is MNHEY and CDR2 is SVGAGI. The CDR3 totals 13 residues. This CDR3 reads CASSYTQTGEQYF. CDR3 in DNA: TGTGCCAGCAGTTACACCCAAACGGGGGAGCAGTACTTC.

The V gene is TRBV5-1, the J gene TRBJ1-3, with TRBD1 matching 8 bases. V lost 4 bases, J lost 4 bases, and 4 bases stayed unmatched. Germline values: CDR1 SGHRS, CDR2 YFSETQ. The CDR3 is made up of 14 amino acids. The CDR3 loop is CASSPTGAGNTIYF. The CDR3 coding sequence is TGCGCCAGCAGCCCGACAGGGGCAGGAAACACCATATATTTT.

This clone turned up a few times. The chain employs TRBV2 and TRBJ2-7, with 12 nucleotides matching TRBD2. The J segment lost 4 bases and the V segment lost 6 bases, leaving 4 bases of the junction unmatched. Germline-derived CDR1 and CDR2 are SNHLY and FYNNEI. This CDR3 spans 14 amino acids. The CDR3 reads CASRGLAGGYEQYF. The CDR3 DNA follows: TGTGCCAGCAGAGGTCTAGCGGGAGGGTACGAGCAGTACTTC.

This sequence joins TRBV29-1 and TRBJ2-5, with D perhaps matching TRBD2 (8 bases). This CDR3 is built from 17 residues. Germline V gene sequence: CDR1 SQVTM, CDR2 ANQGSEA. Trimming shortened V by 5 bases and J by 5 bases, and 27 bases separated the two germline ends. This CDR3 is CSVLGKGAGGGGETQYF. The DNA of the CDR3 is TGCAGCGTTTTAGGAAAGGGGGCGGGAGGCGGTGGGGAGACCCAGTACTTC.

This chain links TRBV29-1 with TRBJ1-1; 7 bases map to TRBD1. J gave up 1 base and V 4 bases, and 6 bases lay outside the gene matches. Germline V gene data show CDR1 as SQVTM and CDR2 as ANQGSEA. The CDR3 consists of 14 residues. The CDR3: CSVARGTSNTEAFF. In DNA form, the CDR3 reads TGCAGCGTTGCCAGGGGGACCTCGAACACTGAAGCTTTCTTT.

This clone was counted only a few times. This rearrangement joins TRBV4-2 to TRBJ2-1, with TRBD2 as a possible D gene (7 bases). The CDR3 has 14 amino acids. Looked up from germline, CDR1 is LGHNA and CDR2 is YNFKEQ. The germline V and J ends were trimmed by 7 bases and 5 bases, with 15 bases remaining between them. The CDR3 sequence is CASTTGGQDNEQFF. The CDR3 nucleotides read TGTGCCAGCACGACCGGGGGGCAGGACAATGAGCAGTTCTTC.

This clone was observed many times. The chain carries TRBV7-3 and TRBJ1-2; maybe TRBD1 (6 bases). Per germline, CDR1 SGHTA and CDR2 FQGTGA. V lost 0 bases to trimming and J lost 5 bases, with 10 bases between them. CDR3 length: 14 residues. CDR3 amino acids: CASSLTGTRYGYTF. As DNA, the CDR3 is TGTGCCAGCAGCTTAACCGGGACAAGATATGGCTACACCTTC.

This clone was seen repeatedly, ten times or more. The chain uses TRBV7-9 and TRBJ2-7; D gene ambiguous. This CDR3 spans 11 amino acids. The V end was cut by 5 bases, the J end by 7 bases, with 9 bases between. In germline, CDR1 is SEHNR, CDR2 FQNEAQ (reference sequence). In DNA form, the CDR3 reads TGTGCCAGCAGCAAATTGAGGGAGCAGTACTTC. Translated: CASSKLREQYF.

This clone was counted a few times. The gene calls are TRBV28 and TRBJ2-7, with D possibly matching TRBD2 (6 bases). Germline lookup yields CDR1 MDHEN and CDR2 SYDVKM. The CDR3 consists of 15 residues. V gave up 4 bases and J gave up 3 bases, with 16 bases separating them. The CDR3 region is CASSSPPRTIYEQYF. For the CDR3, the DNA is TGTGCCAGCAGTTCCCCCCCCCGGACTATCTACGAGCAGTACTTC.

This clone was detected ten times or more. This chain links TRBV14 with TRBJ2-4; 13 bases fit TRBD2. The trim removed 4 bases at V and 1 base at J, leaving 7 bases unmatched. CDR3 length: 18 residues. Germline V gene data show CDR1 as SGHDN and CDR2 as FVKESK. The CDR3 region is CASSLRTSGSSAKNIQYF. The CDR3 coding sequence is TGTGCCAGCAGCCTTAGGACTAGCGGGAGTAGTGCCAAAAACATTCAGTACTTC.

This clone was seen a handful of times. This rearrangement joins TRBV30 to TRBJ2-1; 7 bases are a match to TRBD2. Trimming at V came to 2 bases and at J to 9 bases, leaving 10 bases not matched to a gene. Germline CDR1 reads GTSNPN; CDR2 reads SVGIG (reference sequence). The CDR3 is 14 residues long. The chain's CDR3 is CAWSHNRGVGEQFF. DNA of the CDR3: TGTGCCTGGAGTCACAACCGGGGGGTTGGTGAGCAGTTCTTC.